What follows is one TCR beta chain and its context. This sample stems from a study of siplizumab effects on memory and regulatory T cells. V was clipped by 0 bases and J by 10 bases, with 34 bases between them. The CDR3 has 20 residues. Germline CDR1 reads SQVTM; CDR2 reads ANQGSEA. The data were produced by immunoSEQ multiplex PCR, yet TCRdb's version contains in-frame clones alone and is incomplete. Of about 82,000 clones in the sample, roughly 90% were seen once. J is TRBJ2-1 and V is TRBV29-1; D is possibly TRBD1 (6 bases). The sample was Tregs sorted from blood. The receptor was isolated from a human donor in good health. CDR3 in DNA: TGCAGCGTTGAAGACGACGCAGCCCCCCCCCGGGACACCCTATACGGGGAGCAGTTCTTC. Translation: CSVEDDAAPPRDTLYGEQFF.